This passage covers 23 T cell receptor beta chains from one sample sequenced in a study of blood T cell repertoires in COVID-19. Repertoires were generated with immunoSEQ multiplex PCR, while TCRdb's copy carries only in-frame clones and drops some. The table includes over 300,000 clones, around 85% detected once. The sequenced material came from peripheral blood. These receptor sequences come from a human donor in a cohort sampled during active COVID-19.

This clone was counted only a few times. The rearrangement links TRBV5-1 to TRBJ2-1; 8 nucleotides align to TRBD2. With V trimmed by 0 bases and J by 5 bases, 4 bases remained unmatched. This CDR3 is 15 amino acids long. Germline CDR1 and CDR2: SGHRS and YFSETQ. The CDR3 DNA reads TGCGCCAGCAGCTTGGGGCGGACTAGCCACAATGAGCAGTTCTTC. Its protein is CASSLGRTSHNEQFF.

The chain has TRBV10-3 and TRBJ2-3; no firm D call. CDR1 and CDR2 from the germline V gene are ENHRY and SYGVKD. There are 14 residues in the CDR3. V was cut by 0 bases and J by 5 bases, with 9 bases left in between. Here the CDR3 reads CAISESATEDTQYF. The DNA of the CDR3 is TGTGCCATCAGTGAGTCGGCGACTGAAGATACGCAGTATTTT.

The V gene is TRBV5-1, the J gene TRBJ2-3; 8 nucleotides agree with TRBD2. The germline gives CDR1 SGHRS, CDR2 YFSETQ. Losses at the gene ends were 0 bases for V and 2 bases for J; bases not matched to a gene: 11. The CDR3 is 18 residues long. This chain's CDR3 is CASSLVFPTSVYTDTQYF. The CDR3 DNA reads TGCGCCAGCAGCTTGGTCTTCCCGACTAGCGTTTACACAGATACGCAGTATTTT.

The chain employs TRBV19 and TRBJ1-5; 7 bases agree with TRBD1. V lost 5 bases and J lost 0; bases outside the gene matches: 1. Germline V gene lookup returns CDR1 LNHDA and CDR2 SQIVND (reference sequence). The CDR3 is made up of 14 amino acids. CDR3 DNA sequence: TGTGCCAGTAGTTGGGACAGTAGCAATCAGCCCCAGCATTTT. It codes for CASSWDSSNQPQHF.

The chain employs TRBV30 and TRBJ2-1; TRBD2 matches at 9 bases. V lost 5 bases to trimming and J lost 0 bases; unmatched junction nucleotides: 14. This CDR3 is built from 18 residues. Germline V gene data show CDR1 as GTSNPN and CDR2 as SVGIG (reference sequence). The CDR3: CAWLGTSLKNYSYNEQFF. The CDR3 DNA reads TGTGCCTGGCTCGGGACTAGCTTGAAAAACTACTCCTACAATGAGCAGTTCTTC.

This clone has only a few counts. The rearrangement links TRBV5-6 to TRBJ1-2, with 8 bases that match TRBD1. CDR1 SGHDT and CDR2 YYEEEE come from the germline V gene. This CDR3 spans 15 amino acids. V shed 0 bases, J shed 2 bases, and the junction held 3 bases outside the gene matches. Written as DNA, the CDR3 is TGTGCCAGCAGCTTGGCGGGACAGGTCAACTATGGCTACACCTTC. Encoded protein: CASSLAGQVNYGYTF.

The rearrangement joins TRBV19 to TRBJ1-1, with D perhaps TRBD1 (5 bases). Germline values: CDR1 LNHDA, CDR2 SQIVND (reference sequence). The length of the CDR3 is 15 residues. Trimming shortened V by 0 bases and J by 5 bases, and 13 bases separated the two germline ends. The CDR3 protein is CASSIDRRGGTEAFF. In DNA, the CDR3 is TGTGCCAGTAGTATAGATCGGAGGGGAGGAACTGAAGCTTTCTTT.

In this sample, this clone turned up once. The rearrangement joins TRBV12-3 or TRBV12-4 to TRBJ2-7; perhaps TRBD1 as D (6 bases). The CDR3 covers 12 residues. V shed 4 bases and J shed 5 bases, with 9 bases lying between them. The CDR3 here is CASSWGTNEQYF. Written as DNA, the CDR3 is TGTGCCAGCAGTTGGGGGACAAACGAGCAGTACTTC.

The rearrangement links TRBV20-1 to TRBJ1-6, with D perhaps matching TRBD1 (5 bases). The ends were cut back, 3 bases at V and 7 bases at J, with 19 bases in the middle. Germline V gene sequence: CDR1 DFQATT, CDR2 SNEGSKA (reference sequence). The CDR3 extends over 16 amino acids. Here the CDR3 DNA reads TGCAGTGCTAGTATTAGATTGGGTGGGGGGAATTCACCCCTCCACTTT. It encodes CSASIRLGGGNSPLHF.

The chain recombines TRBV28 with TRBJ2-3; 8 nucleotides agree with TRBD1. V lost 10 bases, J lost 3 bases, and 6 bases stayed unmatched. Germline CDR1 reads MDHEN; CDR2 reads SYDVKM. This CDR3 has 13 residues. CDR3 sequence (DNA): TGTGCCACCTTGACAGGGGTAACAGATACGCAGTATTTT. Translation gives CATLTGVTDTQYF.

V usage is TRBV7-6 and J usage is TRBJ1-2; a weak D match, TRBD1 (5 bases). In germline, CDR1 is SGHVS, CDR2 FNYEAQ. There are 17 residues in the CDR3. V lost 5 bases to trimming and J lost 2 bases, with 21 bases between them. The CDR3 DNA reads TGTGCCAGCAGCCCAAAAGGCGCGGGGCAGGTGAACTATGGCTACACCTTC. Translated, it gives CASSPKGAGQVNYGYTF.

The genes are TRBV12-5 and TRBJ1-4, with D perhaps matching TRBD1 (6 bases). The CDR3 extends over 12 amino acids. Trimming cost V 6 bases and J 13 bases, with 15 bases left between them. The germline V gene has CDR1 LGHNT and CDR2 FRNRAP. The CDR3: CASGGTGYGLFF. As DNA, the CDR3 is TGTGCTAGTGGGGGAACAGGGTACGGACTGTTTTTT. The whole variable domain, remainder taken from reference TRBV12-5 and TRBJ1-4, is DARVTQTPRHKVTEMGQEVTMRCQPILGHNTVFWYRQTMMQGLELLAYFRNRAPLDDSGMPKDRFSAEMPDATLATLKIQPSEPRDSAVYFCASGGTGYGLFFGSGTQLSVL.

The genes are TRBV3-1 (or the pseudogene TRBV3-2) and TRBJ2-3; no clear D gene. V shed 4 bases and J shed 2 bases, with 4 bases lying between them. The CDR3 loop spans 12 amino acids. Germline values: CDR1 LGHDT, CDR2 YNNKEL (reference sequence). The CDR3 protein is CASSRHTDTQYF. The CDR3 DNA reads as TGTGCCAGCAGCCGACACACAGATACGCAGTATTTT.

This chain connects TRBV19 to TRBJ1-3, with D maybe TRBD1 (5 bases). CDR1 LNHDA and CDR2 SQIVND come from the germline V gene (reference sequence). The germline V and J ends were trimmed by 7 bases and 3 bases, with 10 bases remaining between them. The CDR3 has 13 residues. CDR3 nucleotide sequence: TGTGCCAGTACCACAGACAGTGGAAACACCATATATTTT. Translation: CASTTDSGNTIYF. Using reference TRBV19 and TRBJ1-3 for the parts outside the CDR3, the full variable domain is DGGITQSPKYLFRKEGQNVTLSCEQNLNHDAMYWYRQDPGQGLRLIYYSQIVNDFQKGDIAEGYSVSREKKESFPLTVTSAQKNPTAFYLCASTTDSGNTIYFGEGSWLTVV.

This clone was counted a few times. The chain is built from TRBV4-1 and TRBJ1-5; D unclear. CDR1 MGHRA and CDR2 YSYEKL come from the germline V gene. V was clipped by 3 bases and J by 6 bases, with 9 bases between them. CDR3 length: 13 amino acids. The CDR3, as DNA: TGCGCCAGCAGCCAGTCTCTCGGTCAGCCCCAGCATTTT. This codes for CASSQSLGQPQHF.

The chain recombines TRBV4-1 with TRBJ1-2; weak D call: TRBD1 (5 bases). The germline V gene has CDR1 MGHRA and CDR2 YSYEKL. With 5 bases removed from V and 4 bases from J, the gap between germline ends came to 11 bases. The CDR3 is 13 amino acids. CDR3 sequence reads: CASSTGKPYGYTF. CDR3 DNA: TGCGCCAGCAGCACAGGAAAACCCTATGGCTACACCTTC.

The chain uses TRBV27 and TRBJ2-7, with D maybe TRBD2 (5 bases). Germline CDR1 is MNHEY and CDR2 is SMNVEV (reference sequence). This CDR3 has 16 amino acids. The V and J ends lost 6 bases and 6 bases respectively, with 24 bases between them. In nucleotides, the CDR3 is TGTGCCAGCAGCGCTTGGACTCATACTCATCCGTTCGAGCAGTACTTC. As protein: CASSAWTHTHPFEQYF.

This clone was recorded many times. This sequence joins TRBV3-1 (or the pseudogene TRBV3-2) and TRBJ1-2; D unresolved. Germline CDR1 reads LGHDT; CDR2 reads YNNKEL (reference sequence). Trimming pared 2 bases from V and 8 bases from J, leaving 9 bases between. The CDR3 has 12 residues. Here the CDR3 DNA reads TGTGCCAGCAGCCAAACTGCGGGCGGCTACACCTTC. This encodes CASSQTAGGYTF.

The chain has TRBV5-6 and TRBJ2-3, with TRBD2 identical over 14 bases. The length of the CDR3 is 16 residues. J gave up 6 bases and V 3 bases, and 6 bases lay outside the gene matches. The germline CDR1 and CDR2 sequences are SGHDT and YYEEEE. The CDR3 DNA follows: TGTGCCAGCAGCTACCCGACTAGCGGGGGGGAGGATACGCAGTATTTT. Protein product: CASSYPTSGGEDTQYF.

The chain recombines TRBV9 with TRBJ1-2; 8 bases are shared with TRBD1. This CDR3 has 13 amino acids. The germline V gene encodes CDR1 SGDLS and CDR2 YYNGEE. The V segment lost 3 bases and the J segment 8 bases; nucleotides outside the gene matches: 6. The DNA of the CDR3 is TGTGCCAGCAGCGCAGGGACAGGCGGCGGCTACACCTTC. Translation gives CASSAGTGGGYTF.

The rearrangement joins TRBV19 to TRBJ2-3; 12 nucleotides align to TRBD2. CDR1 and CDR2 (germline): LNHDA, SQIVND (reference sequence). The trim removed 7 bases at V and 2 bases at J, leaving 10 bases unmatched. The length of the CDR3 is 17 residues. The CDR3 region has the DNA TGTGCCAGTAAAACCGGGACTAGCGGGTCATTCACAGATACGCAGTATTTT. Translation: CASKTGTSGSFTDTQYF.

The V and J genes are TRBV18 and TRBJ1-2; D gene ambiguous. From germline, CDR1 is KGHSH and CDR2 LQKENI. The CDR3 consists of 15 residues. The ends were cut back, 3 bases at V and 5 bases at J, with 16 bases in the middle. CDR3 in amino acids: CASSPTRADWYGYTF. The CDR3 DNA is TGTGCCAGCTCACCGACGCGGGCCGATTGGTATGGCTACACCTTC.

The chain is built from TRBV7-2 and TRBJ1-5; D not resolved. The V gene lost 0 bases and the J gene lost 5 bases, with 11 bases spanning the gap. Germline CDR1 reads SGHTA; CDR2 reads FQGNSA. The CDR3 runs 15 residues. The CDR3 protein is CASSLASRVDQPQHF. The CDR3 DNA reads as TGTGCCAGCAGCTTAGCGAGCCGGGTTGATCAGCCCCAGCATTTT.